This record concerns one TCR beta chain sequence. Its antigen is currently not known. No base qualities exist here, and no much larger clone lies one base off it. TCRbeta CDR3 regions were profiled with the immunoSEQ Assay using bias-controlled multiplex PCR amplification of genomic DNA. Processing in the source paper ran as follows. The absolute abundance of each unique TCRbeta CDR3 region was quantified after sequences were collapsed and filtered. Two models were used to test differential abundance: a binomial model (Fisher-equivalent) and a beta-binomial model that adds time-dependent variance fitted from healthy donors. Clones with fewer than 5 combined templates were removed, and differential abundance was called for clones with a Benjamini-Hochberg FDR below 0.01. Using the form v = (b*log(k)+a)^2, the beta-binomial variance was modeled as a function of the total template count across the two samples. The table comes from immuneACCESS by way of TCRdb, which keeps in-frame sequences with V and J called. Part of the clones is missing from these tables; in studies checked, under half for an unresolved V gene and the rest for unknown reasons. V and J calls plus clone size are reproduced from that table; the DNA served to infer D and trimming. For this sample the table gives more than 85,000 clones, of which 88% were detected only once. The top ten clonotypes cover just under 8.5% of the sample.

The data are from a study of identifying expanded T cells in peripheral blood (dated 2019 in TCRdb). Regarding the study in general: Separate aliquots of the same genomic DNA pool were sequenced to produce technical replicates, and four replicates were compared in pairs. Findings and caveats that apply to the study as a whole: Across all healthy-donor time intervals, the beta-binomial model significantly cut both the number of clones called differentially abundant and the false-positive rate. The authors expected that over much longer intervals, such as months to years, biological variance in healthy repertoires might increase even further. About 1.2 differentially abundant clones were flagged by the binomial model between technical replicates, whereas about 15 and 18 were flagged over about two weeks and four weeks, respectively. In all healthy donors, the variance in clone template counts between samples taken roughly 14 days apart rose significantly as total template count increased.

For this chain, trimming is 0 bases at the V end and 2 bases at the J end, and the number of junction bases without a gene match is 0. Taken from cysteine to phenylalanine, the CDR3 has 15 residues. Only the CDR3 DNA stays, 45 bases, in frame from base 1. In the germline V gene (reference sequence), CDR1 corresponds to SGHNT and CDR2 to YYREEE. During the collection period, no infections or other immune events were recorded for the healthy donors. Time-dependent variance in a beta-binomial model of T-cell clone differential abundance was calibrated using healthy-donor blood repertoires as a training cohort. The training cohort comprised approximately 10 healthy donors, 3 female and 7 male. An age range of about 29 to 65 years, with an average of 43 years, was recorded for the donors. Whole blood was collected from each healthy donor at three time points spaced approximately 13 days apart and obtained from a commercial supplier. For immunosequencing, genomic DNA was extracted from unsorted whole blood.

The V gene is TRBV5-4 and the J gene is TRBJ2-7; TRBD2 fits 12 bases in the junction. The specimen sequenced was blood. The receptor comes from a person between 18 and 69 years old in good health. At the DNA level, the sequence is TGTGCCAGCAGCTTGGGACTAGCGGGGGCCTACGAGCAGTACTTC. Translation gives CASSLGLAGAYEQYF.